Here is one TCR beta chain with its context. The CDR3 regions of TCR beta were amplified from RNA transcripts. HTBI primers drove first-round RT-PCR of the TCR CDR3. TCRdb analysed the multiplex PCR reads with MiXCR anew, one entry per CDR3 protein. The sample yields 600,000 to 800,000 distinct CDR3 sequences, approximately 36% seen once. The sample originates from a study of T cells in Graves' hyperthyroidism and ophthalmopathy. Researchers defined stable Graves' hyperthyroidism as no ophthalmopathy progression within 18 months. Aged 18 to 65, the patients had hyperthyroidism that was newly diagnosed and had lasted under 2 months. Diagnosing involved the use of clinical symptoms, serum thyroxine and TRAb, thyroid ultrasound and orbital computed tomography. More than 9.5 ml fresh peripheral blood yielded the PBMCs. V was pared by 1 base and J by 2 bases, with 12 bases between. The CDR3 length is 16 residues. In germline, CDR1 is MGHRA, CDR2 YSYEKL.

The chain combines TRBV4-1 with TRBJ1-5; possible D gene TRBD1, 5 bases. Source material: blood. This receptor was obtained from a woman aged 35 to 49 with Graves' hyperthyroidism. Written as DNA, the CDR3 is TGCGCCAGCAGCCAAGTCCCCGGGGCCGGCAATCAGCCCCAGCATTTT. Encoded protein: CASSQVPGAGNQPQHF.